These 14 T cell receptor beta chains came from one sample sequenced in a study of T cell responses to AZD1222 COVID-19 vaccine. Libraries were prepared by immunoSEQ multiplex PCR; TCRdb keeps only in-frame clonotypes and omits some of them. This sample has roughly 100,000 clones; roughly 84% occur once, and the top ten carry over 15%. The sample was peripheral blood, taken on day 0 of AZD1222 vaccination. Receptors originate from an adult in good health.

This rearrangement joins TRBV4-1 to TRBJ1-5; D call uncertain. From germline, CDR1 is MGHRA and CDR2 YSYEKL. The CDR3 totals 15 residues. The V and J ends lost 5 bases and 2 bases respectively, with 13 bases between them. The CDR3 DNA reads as TGCGCCAGCAGCAGGGTTATTGGGGGCAATCAGCCCCAGCATTTT. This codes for CASSRVIGGNQPQHF.

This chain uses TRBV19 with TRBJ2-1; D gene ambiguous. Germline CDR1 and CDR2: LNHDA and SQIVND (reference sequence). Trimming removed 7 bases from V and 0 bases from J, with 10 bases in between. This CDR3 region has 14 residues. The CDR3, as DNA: TGTGCCAGTACCGCGGAAAGCTCCTACAATGAGCAGTTCTTC. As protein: CASTAESSYNEQFF.

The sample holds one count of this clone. The CDR3 is CASRPGGPYNEQFF. Written as DNA, the CDR3 is TGTGCCAGCAGACCGGGAGGGCCTTACAATGAGCAGTTCTTC. V and J are TRBV6-6 and TRBJ2-1; 8 positions agree with TRBD2. Germline V gene data show CDR1 as MNHNY and CDR2 as SVGAGI (reference sequence). With 6 bases clipped from V and 4 bases from J, the junction kept 5 bases outside the gene matches. This CDR3 is 14 amino acids long.

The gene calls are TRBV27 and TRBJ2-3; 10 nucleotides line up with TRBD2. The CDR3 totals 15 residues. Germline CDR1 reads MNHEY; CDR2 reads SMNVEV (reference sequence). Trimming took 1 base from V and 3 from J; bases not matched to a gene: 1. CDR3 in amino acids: CASSLFSGRTDTQYF. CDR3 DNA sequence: TGTGCCAGCAGTTTATTTAGCGGGAGGACAGATACGCAGTATTTT.

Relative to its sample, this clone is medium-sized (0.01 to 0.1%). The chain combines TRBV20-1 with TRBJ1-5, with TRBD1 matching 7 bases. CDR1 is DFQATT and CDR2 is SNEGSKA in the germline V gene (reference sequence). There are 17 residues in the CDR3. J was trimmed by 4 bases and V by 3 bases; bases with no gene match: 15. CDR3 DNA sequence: TGCAGTGCTAGTGACAGGGAAATCCTAAAAGGGAATCAGCCCCAGCATTTT. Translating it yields CSASDREILKGNQPQHF.

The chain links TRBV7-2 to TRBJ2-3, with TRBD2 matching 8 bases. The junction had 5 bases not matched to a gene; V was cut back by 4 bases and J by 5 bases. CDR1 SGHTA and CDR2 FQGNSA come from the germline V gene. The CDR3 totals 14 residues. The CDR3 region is CASSSRTSQDTQYF. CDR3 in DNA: TGTGCCAGCAGCTCACGGACTAGCCAAGATACGCAGTATTTT. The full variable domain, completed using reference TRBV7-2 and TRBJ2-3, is GAGVSQSPSNKVTEKGKDVELRCDPISGHTALYWYRQSLGQGLEFLIYFQGNSAPDKSGLPSDRFSAERTGGSVSTLTIQRTQQEDSAVYLCASSSRTSQDTQYFGPGTRLTVL.

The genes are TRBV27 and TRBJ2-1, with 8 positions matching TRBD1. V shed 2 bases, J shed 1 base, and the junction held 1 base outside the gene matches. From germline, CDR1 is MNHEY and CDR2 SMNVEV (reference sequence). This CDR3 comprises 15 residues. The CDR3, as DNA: TGTGCCAGCAGTTTAAGGGACAGGTCCTACAATGAGCAGTTCTTC. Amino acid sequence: CASSLRDRSYNEQFF.

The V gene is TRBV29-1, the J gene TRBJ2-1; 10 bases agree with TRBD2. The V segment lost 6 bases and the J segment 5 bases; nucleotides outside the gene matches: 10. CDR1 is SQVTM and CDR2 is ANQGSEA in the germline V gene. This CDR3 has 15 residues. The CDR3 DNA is TGCAGCGTCCGCCGTGCCAGCGGGGGGGACAATGAGCAGTTCTTC. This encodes CSVRRASGGDNEQFF.

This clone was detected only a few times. The CDR3 DNA sequence: TGTGCCAGCGGAACTGTTGGTGAAAAACTGTTTTTT. Protein sequence: CASGTVGEKLFF. The chain recombines TRBV11-3 with TRBJ1-4; unclear D gene. CDR1 is SGHNT and CDR2 is YENEEA in the germline V gene. V was cut by 8 bases and J by 7 bases, with 11 bases left in between. The CDR3 contains 12 residues.

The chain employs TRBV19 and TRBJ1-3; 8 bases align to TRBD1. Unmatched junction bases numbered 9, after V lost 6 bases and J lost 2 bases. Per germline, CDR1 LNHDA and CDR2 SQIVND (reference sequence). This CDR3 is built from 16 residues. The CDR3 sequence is CASRTTGTGPGNTIYF. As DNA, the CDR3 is TGTGCCAGTAGGACGACGGGGACAGGCCCTGGAAACACCATATATTTT.

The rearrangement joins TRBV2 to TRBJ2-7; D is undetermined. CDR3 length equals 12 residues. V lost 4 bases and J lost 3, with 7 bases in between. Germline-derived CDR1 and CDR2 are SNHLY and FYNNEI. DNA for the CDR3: TGTGCCAGCAGTGTGACATACTACGAGCAGTACTTC. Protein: CASSVTYYEQYF.

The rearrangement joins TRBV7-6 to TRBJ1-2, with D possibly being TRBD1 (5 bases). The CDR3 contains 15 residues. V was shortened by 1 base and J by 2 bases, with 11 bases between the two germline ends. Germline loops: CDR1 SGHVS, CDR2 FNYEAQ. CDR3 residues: CASSLGQSHNYGYTF. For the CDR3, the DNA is TGTGCCAGCAGCTTAGGACAGTCCCACAACTATGGCTACACCTTC.

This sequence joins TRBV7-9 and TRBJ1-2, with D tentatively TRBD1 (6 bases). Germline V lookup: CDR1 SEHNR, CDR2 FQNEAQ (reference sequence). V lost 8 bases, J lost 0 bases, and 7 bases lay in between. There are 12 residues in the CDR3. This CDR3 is CASQGTNYGYTF. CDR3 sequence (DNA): TGTGCCAGCCAGGGGACTAACTATGGCTACACCTTC.

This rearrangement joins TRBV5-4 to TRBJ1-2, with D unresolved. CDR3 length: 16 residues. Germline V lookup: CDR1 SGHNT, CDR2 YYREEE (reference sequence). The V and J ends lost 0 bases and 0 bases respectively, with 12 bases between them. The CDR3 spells CASSLAVLTANYGYTF. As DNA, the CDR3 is TGTGCCAGCAGCTTGGCGGTATTAACAGCTAACTATGGCTACACCTTC. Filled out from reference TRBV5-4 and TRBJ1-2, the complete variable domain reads ETGVTQSPTHLIKTRGQQVTLRCSSQSGHNTVSWYQQALGQGPQFIFQYYREEENGRGNFPPRFSGLQFPNYSSELNVNALELDDSALYLCASSLAVLTANYGYTFGSGTRLTVV.